This T cell receptor (beta chain) was sequenced for a study of blood T cell repertoires in COVID-19. Background on the study: Donors in the United States, Italy and Spain gave samples during acute or convalescent COVID-19. T cells, B-cell-depleted T cells, or PBMCs supplied cDNA or gDNA.

Per germline, CDR1 MGHRA and CDR2 YSYEKL. The CDR3 covers 14 residues. J lost 6 bases, V lost 0 bases, and 2 bases had no gene match. Original handling: Amplification of reference gene primers provided the estimated nucleated cell counts. TCRdb keeps only in-frame clones here, not all; method: immunoSEQ multiplex PCR. V, J and clone size reflect that table, while D and trimming were determined from the DNA. The repertoire holds some 300,000 clones, more than 75% seen once, with around 1.2% in the top ten. The chain uses TRBV4-1 and TRBJ1-5, with 7 bases fitting TRBD1. The sample consisted of peripheral blood. The receptor comes from a man between 65 and 80 years old with acute or convalescent COVID-19. CDR3 amino acids: CASSQEDRVQPQHF. CDR3 bases: TGCGCCAGCAGCCAAGAAGACAGGGTTCAGCCCCAGCATTTT.